Listed here are 18 T cell receptor beta chains from one sample, sequenced in a study of tumor and adjacent non-tumor tissue in lung cancer. This sample's RNA came from whole unsorted tissue. The library came from three nested PCR rounds adapted from ARM-PCR protocols. TCRdb itself ran the multiplex PCR reads through MiXCR, one entry per CDR3 protein. This sample has under 95,000 distinct CDR3 sequences; roughly 70% occur once, and the top ten carry around 19%. What was sequenced was lung tumor tissue. Receptors were obtained from a man aged 55 to 70 with non-small cell lung cancer.

Regarding this clonotype: Given the absence of the conserved phenylalanine or tryptophan at the CDR3 end, a read error is likely. The chain combines TRBV12-3 or TRBV12-4 with TRBJ2-1; 8 nucleotides align to TRBD2. The CDR3 is made up of 15 amino acids. CDR3 loop: CASRLVAGLGNEQFS. The CDR3 nucleotides read TGTGCCAGCCGTTTAGTAGCGGGGCTAGGGAATGAGCAGTTCTCC.

Regarding this clonotype: The junction differs from germline at one of its ends, possibly a read error. In DNA, the CDR3 is TGTGCTATCAGTGTTAGGCCAGCGGGGGAAGGAGAGACCCACTACTTC. Translation: CAISVRPAGEGETHYF. The chain carries TRBV10-3 and TRBJ2-5; 8 positions match TRBD2. Germline CDR1 is ENHRY and CDR2 is SYGVKD. The CDR3 is 16 amino acids.

This clonotype has more than one count but fewer than ten. This chain joins TRBV5-1 and TRBJ1-1; the D is unclear. Germline V gene sequence: CDR1 SGHRS, CDR2 YFSETQ. The V and J ends lost 5 bases and 2 bases respectively, with 10 bases between them. This CDR3 has 13 residues. CDR3 in amino acids: CASSGEGNTEAFF. The DNA of the CDR3 is TGCGCCAGCAGTGGGGAGGGCAACACTGAAGCTTTCTTT. Drawing the rest from reference TRBV5-1 and TRBJ1-1, the complete variable domain is KAGVTQTPRYLIKTRGQQVTLSCSPISGHRSVSWYQQTPGQGLQFLFEYFSETQRNKGNFPGRFSGRQFSNSRSEMNVSTLELGDSALYLCASSGEGNTEAFFGQGTRLTVV.

Note on this clonotype: Germline and junction disagree at one end, which may indicate a read error. The V and J genes are TRBV13 and TRBJ2-1; maybe TRBD1 (6 bases). Germline values: CDR1 PRHDT, CDR2 FYEKMQ (reference sequence). The CDR3 consists of 16 residues. In DNA, the CDR3 is TGTGCCAGCAGCTTTGGGGGCGCGGTGTCCTGCAATGAGCAGTTCTTC. Residues: CASSFGGAVSCNEQFF.

A note on this clonotype: Mismatch with germline at one junction end may stem from a read error. The J gene is TRBJ2-7, the V gene TRBV15; 7 nucleotides line up with TRBD1. The germline gives CDR1 LNHNV, CDR2 YYDKDF (reference sequence). This CDR3 spans 23 amino acids. The CDR3 DNA sequence: TGTGCCATCAGCAGAGAAAGACAGGGATCCTCAAGACCCACCTACTTCATAATCAACGAGCAGTACTTC. Translated, it gives CAISRERQGSSRPTYFIINEQYF.

About this clonotype: The junction departs from germline at one end; a sequencing error may be responsible. CDR3 sequence (DNA): TGTGTCACCAGTGACACAGCGGGGTTGGGCAATGAGCAGTTCTTC. Amino acids: CVTSDTAGLGNEQFF. The chain carries TRBV24-1 and TRBJ2-1, with 7 bases fitting TRBD2. This CDR3 region has 15 residues. Germline V gene lookup returns CDR1 KGHDR and CDR2 SFDVKD.

Points on this clonotype: The junction shows a germline mismatch at one end, possibly a read error. The genes are TRBV7-6 and TRBJ2-2; 7 bases match TRBD2. CDR3 size: 16 residues. Looked up from germline, CDR1 is SGHVS and CDR2 is FNYEAQ. CDR3 sequence (DNA): TGTGCCAGCAGCCCCGGGCTAGCGGCCAACACCGGGAAGCTGTTTTTT. Translated: CASSPGLAANTGKLFF.

Concerning this clonotype: This may be a read error: a much more frequent sequence differs by one nucleotide. The chain joins TRBV20-1 to TRBJ2-2; 7 positions agree with TRBD2. Per germline, CDR1 DFQATT and CDR2 SNEGSKA (reference sequence). The CDR3 runs to 19 residues. V was pared by 4 bases and J by 0 bases, with 17 bases of the junction left unmatched. The CDR3 region is CSANSPGVAGPSNTGELFF. The CDR3 DNA sequence: TGCAGTGCTAATTCTCCGGGAGTAGCGGGTCCCTCGAACACCGGGGAGCTGTTTTTT.

Ten or more counts support this clonotype. This chain links TRBV12-3 or TRBV12-4 with TRBJ2-7; D possibly corresponds to TRBD1 (6 bases). CDR3 size: 14 residues. V lost 6 bases and J lost 3, with 15 bases in between. CDR3 nucleotide sequence: TGTGCCAGCAGCCTTCCGAGGACAGACTACGAGCAGTACTTC. This encodes CASSLPRTDYEQYF.

Note on this clonotype: A clone one base away is much larger, so this may be a read error. CDR3 sequence (DNA): TGCAGTGTTAGAGTGGCAGGGATCTATGGCTACACCTTC. Translation gives CSVRVAGIYGYTF. The chain couples TRBV20-1 to TRBJ1-2; tentative D call: TRBD1 (5 bases). This CDR3 is built from 13 residues. Per germline, CDR1 DFQATT and CDR2 SNEGSKA (reference sequence).

This clonotype is deemed medium-sized. J is TRBJ1-6 and V is TRBV20-1; D possibly corresponds to TRBD1 (5 bases). Germline V CDR1 and CDR2: DFQATT, SNEGSKA (reference sequence). The germline V and J ends were trimmed by 6 bases and 7 bases, with 19 bases remaining between them. The CDR3 sequence is 15 residues long. The CDR3 region is CSAKTGRGPNSPLHF. The CDR3 DNA sequence: TGCAGTGCCAAAACCGGTCGGGGACCAAATTCACCCCTCCACTTT.

With respect to this clonotype: The conserved phenylalanine or tryptophan is not found at the CDR3 terminus, so this likely reflects a read error. The DNA is left out, because the CDR3 cannot be placed on it with certainty; the CDR3 is given as TCRdb lists it. The V and J genes are TRBV10-1 and TRBJ2-3; the D call TRBD1 from the table was never checked on the DNA. The CDR3 region is 14 residues in length, termini included. Germline lookup yields CDR1 WNHNN and CDR2 SYGVQD (reference sequence). CDR3 loop: CASSPTGRPDTQYL.

The gene calls are TRBV20-1 and TRBJ1-4; D perhaps matches TRBD1 (5 bases). Trimming took off 3 bases at V and 0 bases at J, with 11 bases between the two ends. Looked up from germline, CDR1 is DFQATT and CDR2 is SNEGSKA (reference sequence). The CDR3 totals 15 residues. CDR3 region: CSASTDSTTNEKLFF. The CDR3 region has the DNA TGCAGTGCTAGTACAGACAGCACAACTAATGAAAAACTGTTTTTT.

A word on this clonotype: A much bigger clone sits one base away, suggesting this may be a read error. The chain links TRBV5-6 to TRBJ1-2; D gene ambiguous. The length of the CDR3 is 17 residues. The V gene's germline CDR1 is SGHDT and CDR2 YYEEEE. The CDR3 DNA follows: TGTGTCAGCAGCTTAATGGGGAAGGGTCTATCGTGGACTGGCTACACCTTC. It encodes CVSSLMGKGLSWTGYTF.

About this clonotype: One end of the junction is discordant with germline, which a read error may explain. This chain joins TRBV11-3 and TRBJ2-1; TRBD2 matches 13 bases. The CDR3 loop spans 15 amino acids. Germline V CDR1 and CDR2: SGHNT, YENEEA. The CDR3 sequence: CANSRVLAGGHEPFF. Written as DNA, the CDR3 is TGTGCCAACAGCCGGGTACTAGCGGGAGGGCATGAGCCGTTCTTC.

This clonotype has more than one count but fewer than ten. This chain uses TRBV28 with TRBJ1-2, with a weak D call TRBD1 (6 bases). The CDR3 covers 17 residues. The germline V gene encodes CDR1 MDHEN and CDR2 SYDVKM. Trimming removed 6 bases from V and 2 bases from J, with 22 bases in between. The CDR3 nucleotides read TGTGCCAGCAGCCGCATCATACAGGGTGTATTGAACTATGGCTACACCTTC. Amino acids: CASSRIIQGVLNYGYTF.

This clonotype occurred a few times. The chain links TRBV20-1 to TRBJ2-2; the D gene is possibly TRBD2 (6 bases). Germline CDR1 DFQATT, CDR2 SNEGSKA (reference sequence). The CDR3 spans 16 residues. V gave up 1 base and J gave up 8 bases, with 20 bases separating them. DNA of the CDR3: TGCAGTGCTAGAGGGGGTCGGGATGGAGGGAAAGGGGAGCTGTTTTTT. Translating gives CSARGGRDGGKGELFF.

This clonotype has only a few counts. The V and J genes are TRBV7-9 and TRBJ2-3, with D possibly TRBD2 on 5 matching bases. The CDR3 is 16 residues long. Per the germline V gene, CDR1 is SEHNR and CDR2 is FQNEAQ (reference sequence). Trimming stripped 5 bases from V and 0 bases from J, with 15 bases between. In DNA, the CDR3 is TGTGCCAGCAGCATCCAGACCTTAGCGAGCACAGATACGCAGTATTTT. Protein product: CASSIQTLASTDTQYF.